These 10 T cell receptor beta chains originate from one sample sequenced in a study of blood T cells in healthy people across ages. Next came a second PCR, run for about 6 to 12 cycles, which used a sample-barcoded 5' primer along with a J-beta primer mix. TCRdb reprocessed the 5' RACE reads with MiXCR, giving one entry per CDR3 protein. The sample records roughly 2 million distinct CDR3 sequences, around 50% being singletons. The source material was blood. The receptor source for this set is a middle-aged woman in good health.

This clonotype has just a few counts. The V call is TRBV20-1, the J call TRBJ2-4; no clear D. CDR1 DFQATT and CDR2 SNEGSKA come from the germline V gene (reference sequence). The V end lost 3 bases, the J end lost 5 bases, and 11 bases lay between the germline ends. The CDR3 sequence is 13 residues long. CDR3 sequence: CSASGQTQNIQYF. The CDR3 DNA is TGCAGTGCTAGTGGGCAGACACAAAACATTCAGTACTTC.

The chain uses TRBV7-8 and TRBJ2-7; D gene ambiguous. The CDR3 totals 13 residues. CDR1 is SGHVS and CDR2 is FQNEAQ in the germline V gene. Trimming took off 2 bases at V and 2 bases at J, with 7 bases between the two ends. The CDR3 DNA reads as TGTGCCAGCAGCTTAAGGCACCCCTACGAGCAGTACTTC. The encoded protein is CASSLRHPYEQYF.

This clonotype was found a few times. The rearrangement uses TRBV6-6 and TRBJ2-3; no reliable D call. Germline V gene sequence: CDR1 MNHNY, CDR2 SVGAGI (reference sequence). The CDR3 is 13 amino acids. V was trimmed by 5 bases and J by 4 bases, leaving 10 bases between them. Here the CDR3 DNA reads TGTGCCAGCAGTCGTAGCAGCCCAGATACGCAGTATTTT. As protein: CASSRSSPDTQYF.

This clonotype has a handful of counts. The CDR3 sequence is CASSLLAGRQDTQYF. The DNA of the CDR3 is TGCGCCAGCAGCTTACTAGCGGGGAGGCAAGATACGCAGTATTTT. The V call is TRBV5-1, the J call TRBJ2-3, with 10 bases matching TRBD2. Losses at the gene ends were 2 bases for V and 5 bases for J; bases not matched to a gene: 5. This CDR3 region has 15 residues. Germline V gives CDR1 SGHRS, CDR2 YFSETQ.

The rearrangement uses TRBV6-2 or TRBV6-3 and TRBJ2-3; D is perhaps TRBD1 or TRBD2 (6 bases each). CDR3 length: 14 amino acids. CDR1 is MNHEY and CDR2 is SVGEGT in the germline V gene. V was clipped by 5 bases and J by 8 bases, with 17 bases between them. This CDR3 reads CASSTGGPVGTQYF. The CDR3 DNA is TGTGCCAGCAGTACTGGGGGGCCCGTGGGTACGCAGTATTTT.

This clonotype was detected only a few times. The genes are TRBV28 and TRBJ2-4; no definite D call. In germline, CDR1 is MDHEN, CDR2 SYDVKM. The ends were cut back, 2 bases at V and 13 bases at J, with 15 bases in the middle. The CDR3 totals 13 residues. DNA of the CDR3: TGTGCCAGCAGTTTAAGCCGGTGGTGGGGACAGTACTTC. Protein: CASSLSRWWGQYF.

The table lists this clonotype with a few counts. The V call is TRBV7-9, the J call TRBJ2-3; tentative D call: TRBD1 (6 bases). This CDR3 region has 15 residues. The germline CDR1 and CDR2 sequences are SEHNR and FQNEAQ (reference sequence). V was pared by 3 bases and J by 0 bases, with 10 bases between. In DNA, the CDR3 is TGTGCCAGCAGCTTTCGAGGGGGAAGCACAGATACGCAGTATTTT. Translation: CASSFRGGSTDTQYF.

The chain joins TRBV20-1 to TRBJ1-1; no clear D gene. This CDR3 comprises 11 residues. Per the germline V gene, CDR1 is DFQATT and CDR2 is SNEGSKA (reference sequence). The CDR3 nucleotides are TGCAGCGCCCACTTGAACACTGAAGCTTTCTTT. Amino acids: CSAHLNTEAFF.

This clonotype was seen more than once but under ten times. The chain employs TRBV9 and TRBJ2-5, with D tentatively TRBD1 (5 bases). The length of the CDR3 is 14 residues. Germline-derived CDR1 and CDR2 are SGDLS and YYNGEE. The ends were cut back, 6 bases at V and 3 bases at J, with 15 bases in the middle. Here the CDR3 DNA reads TGTGCCAGCAACCGGGCCCTAGGGGAAGAGACCCAGTACTTC. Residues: CASNRALGEETQYF.

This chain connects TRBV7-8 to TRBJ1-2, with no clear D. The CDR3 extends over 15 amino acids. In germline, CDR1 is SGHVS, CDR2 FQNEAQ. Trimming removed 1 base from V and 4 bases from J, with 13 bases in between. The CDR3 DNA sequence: TGTGCCAGCAGCTTAGGATCGGGAAGGAGCTATGGCTACACCTTC. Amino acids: CASSLGSGRSYGYTF.